This T cell receptor gamma chain was sequenced during a study of gammadelta T cells in human blood (dated by TCRdb to about 2020). Here is what the overall study found, with its caveats: According to the study, polyclonal expansion of innate gamma-delta T cells right after birth appeared to be driven by microbial exposure.

As regards this clone: No cognate antigen has been identified for it. With only one base between it and a far larger clone, this is likely a read error.

CDR3 length: 12 amino acids, cysteine to phenylalanine. Just the 36-base CDR3 DNA is kept, in frame starting at base 1. Sequences VTNTFY (CDR1) and YDVSTARD (CDR2) are obtained from the germline V gene (reference sequence). Receptor amplification or capture employed RT-PCR. These reads were obtained on an Illumina MiSeq. With CATT, TCRdb called clones again from the public reads; duplicate DNA rows were later joined. This sample has more than 250 gamma-chain clones in its table, and approximately 10% of those were observed once. Of the sample, approximately 30% is held by the ten largest clones. The clonotype originates from a newborn. The chain was built from TRGV3 and TRGJ1 or TRGJ2. Sequencing was carried out using non-Vgamma9Vdelta2 gamma-delta T cells from cord blood. The DNA is as follows: TGTGCCTCCTGGGACGCGACGGTTAAGAAACTCTTT. Protein translation: CASWDATVKKLF.